The clone carrying this T cell receptor (beta chain) was detected many times. Antigen unknown. Unique molecular identifiers were attached to individual cDNA molecules. Each CDR3 protein is one row after TCRdb ran MiXCR on the 5' RACE reads. This table holds about 80,000 distinct CDR3 sequences, 5% found once. The data stem from a study of early T cells in non-severe SARS-CoV-2 infection. Study in general: Chains from this unsorted whole-blood bulk RNA could not be paired. General study findings and limits: Comparison of clonotypes with VDJdb favored anti-spike CD8 responses while missing private and CD4 specificities.

CDR1 is SGHVS, CDR2 FNYEAQ, per germline. V trimming: 3 bases; J trimming: 7 bases; junction bases outside the gene matches: 9. This CDR3 is built from 17 residues. Source: whole blood, taken at baseline. The rearrangement links TRBV7-6 to TRBJ2-2, with 12 bases identical to TRBD2. This TCR was recovered from an adult who was a healthcare worker with PCR-confirmed SARS-CoV-2 infection or an uninfected control (not recorded which). The CDR3 DNA is TGTGCCAGCAGCTTTTCTAGCGGGAGGGCCGTAATCGGGGAGCTGTTTTTT. This codes for CASSFSSGRAVIGELFF.